The clone carrying this TCR beta chain was seen just once. The J segment lost 5 bases and the V segment lost 4 bases, leaving 5 bases of the junction unmatched. CDR1 LGHNA and CDR2 YNFKEQ come from the germline V gene. This CDR3 spans 13 amino acids. The data are from a study of blood T cell repertoires in COVID-19. Across the whole study: Acute and convalescent COVID-19 samples came from the United States, Italy and Spain. The cDNA or gDNA used as material had been derived from T cells, B-cell-depleted T cells, or PBMCs.

In the original processing: By means of reference gene primer amplification, nucleated cell counts were estimated. The assay was immunoSEQ multiplex PCR, and TCRdb's table has in-frame clones only and misses some. V and J calls and clone size come straight from that table; D and trimming were deduced from the DNA. Of around 340,000 clones in the sample, 83% are singletons; the top ten hold approximately 3%. The J gene is TRBJ2-7, the V gene TRBV4-2, with 7 bases identical to TRBD1. This TCR was recovered from a man younger than 45 with active or convalescent COVID-19. The sample consisted of peripheral blood. Here the CDR3 reads CASSLTQGDEQYF. The CDR3 DNA reads TGTGCCAGCAGCCTCACTCAGGGGGACGAGCAGTACTTC.